A selection of T cell receptor beta chains follows, all from one sample in a study of T cells after yellow fever vaccination. Each CDR3 protein gets one entry after TCRdb re-called the 5' RACE reads with MiXCR. The sample holds roughly 400,000 distinct CDR3 sequences, around 20% seen once. The source material was PBMCs, sampled before the yellow fever booster vaccination. The origin of the receptors is a man aged 18-30 years who received the YFV17D yellow fever vaccine. Both conserved end residues are part of each CDR3. A D gene is named only where the DNA matches it firmly. The listing skips clone size in some rows; elsewhere it reads once, few, many or a size class.

CDR3,DNA,length,D,size,J,V
CASSTKIQGGSSPLHF,TGTGCCAGCAGCACGAAAATACAGGGGGGAAGTTCACCCCTCCACTTT,16,TRBD1,.,TRBJ1-6,TRBV5-4
CASSQEGQGEKLFF,TGCGCCAGCAGCCAAGAGGGACAGGGTGAAAAACTGTTTTTT,14,TRBD1,.,TRBJ1-4,TRBV4-3
CSARDSGQGVYEQYF,TGCAGTGCTAGAGACTCGGGACAGGGGGTCTACGAGCAGTACTTC,15,TRBD1,few,TRBJ2-7,TRBV20-1
CSALRGTGNFF,TGCAGTGCCCTTCGGGGGACAGGGAATTTCTTT,11,TRBD1,many,TRBJ1-1,TRBV20-1
CSARGGRGSPLHF,TGCAGTGCTAGGGGTGGCAGGGGTTCACCCCTCCACTTT,13,.,.,TRBJ1-6,TRBV20-1
CSARADSNTQYF,TGCAGTGCTAGAGCGGACTCCAATACGCAGTATTTT,12,.,.,TRBJ2-3,TRBV20-1
CASSVAQVTDTQYF,TGTGCCAGCAGCGTAGCTCAGGTTACAGATACGCAGTATTTT,14,.,.,TRBJ2-3,TRBV9
CASSPQGERSWVEFF,TGTGCCAGCAGCCCCCAGGGGGAGCGGTCTTGGGTAGAGTTCTTC,15,TRBD1,few,TRBJ2-1,TRBV7-9
CASNREVNTEAFF,TGTGCCAGCAACCGGGAGGTGAACACTGAAGCTTTCTTT,13,.,few,TRBJ1-1,TRBV7-9
CSVEGTKETQYF,TGCAGTGTTGAGGGAACCAAAGAGACCCAGTACTTC,12,.,.,TRBJ2-5,TRBV20-1
CASSTDRGYGYTF,TGTGCCAGCAGTACGGACAGGGGCTACGGCTACACCTTC,13,TRBD1,many,TRBJ1-2,TRBV12-3/TRBV12-4
CASRSAGGIVTDTQYF,TGTGCCAGCAGATCGGCGGGGGGGATCGTCACAGATACGCAGTATTTT,16,TRBD2,.,TRBJ2-3,TRBV6-6
CSASLASTGANVLTF,TGCAGTGCTAGTCTAGCCTCAACTGGGGCCAACGTCCTGACTTTC,15,.,.,TRBJ2-6,TRBV20-1
CSASEGPDTQYF,TGCAGTGCTAGTGAGGGGCCAGATACGCAGTATTTT,12,.,.,TRBJ2-3,TRBV20-1
CASSRGTGDPTSTDTQYF,TGCGCCAGCAGCCGCGGGACAGGAGACCCCACTAGCACAGATACGCAGTATTTT,18,TRBD1,few,TRBJ2-3,TRBV4-3
CASRLTSGEGEQFF,TGTGCCAGCAGGCTGACTAGCGGGGAAGGTGAGCAGTTCTTC,14,TRBD2,few,TRBJ2-1,TRBV6-2/TRBV6-3
CATSRSDSEGSYTF,TGTGCCACCAGCAGGTCAGATAGCGAGGGGAGCTACACCTTC,14,.,many,TRBJ1-2,TRBV15
CASSLASVGGYGYTF,TGTGCCAGCAGCTTGGCCTCGGTGGGGGGCTATGGCTACACCTTC,15,.,.,TRBJ1-2,TRBV5-6
CASSELTTLAKNIQYF,TGTGCCAGCAGTGAATTAACCACGCTAGCCAAAAACATTCAGTACTTC,16,.,few,TRBJ2-4,TRBV6-1
CASSEFGGQETQYF,TGTGCCAGCAGTGAATTCGGGGGGCAAGAGACCCAGTACTTC,14,TRBD2,few,TRBJ2-5,TRBV6-1
CASSSFSLDEAFF,TGTGCCAGCAGTTCCTTCTCCTTAGATGAAGCTTTCTTT,13,.,.,TRBJ1-1,TRBV12-3/TRBV12-4
CASSQEWRPEQFF,TGCGCCAGCAGCCAGGAGTGGAGGCCTGAGCAGTTCTTC,13,.,.,TRBJ2-1,TRBV4-3
CASSQTGRLPENIQYF,TGCGCCAGCAGCCAGACAGGACGACTTCCCGAAAACATTCAGTACTTC,16,.,.,TRBJ2-4,TRBV4-3
CASSLGGGSTETQYF,TGTGCCAGCAGCCTCGGGGGAGGGTCGACGGAGACCCAGTACTTC,15,TRBD2,.,TRBJ2-5,TRBV7-2
CASSLGGTGYTF,TGTGCCAGCAGTTTGGGGGGGACTGGCTACACCTTC,12,.,.,TRBJ1-2,TRBV12-3/TRBV12-4
CATLVNMVGAFF,TGTGCTACACTCGTAAATATGGTCGGTGCTTTCTTT,12,.,.,TRBJ1-1,TRBV28
CASSRLAGTYNEQFF,TGTGCCAGCAGCCGACTAGCGGGGACCTACAATGAGCAGTTCTTC,15,TRBD2,few,TRBJ2-1,TRBV7-3
CASSPIGQGAGANVLTF,TGCGCCAGCAGCCCTATCGGTCAGGGGGCCGGGGCCAACGTCCTGACTTTC,17,TRBD1,few,TRBJ2-6,TRBV4-3
CASSQPSDTQYF,TGCGCCAGCAGCCAACCGTCAGATACGCAGTATTTT,12,.,.,TRBJ2-3,TRBV4-1
CASSNEADTQYF,TGTGCCAGCAGTAACGAGGCAGATACGCAGTATTTT,12,.,few,TRBJ2-3,TRBV7-3
CATSLMRGDTQYF,TGTGCCACCTCCTTAATGCGGGGAGATACGCAGTATTTT,13,.,few,TRBJ2-3,TRBV12-3/TRBV12-4
CASSVSSQGTDTQYF,TGTGCCAGCAGCGTATCGTCACAGGGCACAGATACGCAGTATTTT,15,.,few,TRBJ2-3,TRBV9
CASSSITGGTNYGYTF,TGTGCCAGCAGCTCTATTACAGGGGGAACTAACTATGGCTACACCTTC,16,TRBD1,.,TRBJ1-2,TRBV5-4
CASSLAQGGLASPFF,TGCGCCAGCAGCTTGGCGCAAGGGGGACTAGCGAGTCCGTTCTTC,15,TRBD2,few,TRBJ2-1,TRBV5-1
CSARATGTNEKLFF,TGCAGTGCTAGGGCCACAGGGACTAATGAAAAACTGTTTTTT,14,.,.,TRBJ1-4,TRBV20-1
CASSLAGQIREKLFF,TGTGCCAGCAGCCTAGCGGGACAGATAAGGGAAAAACTGTTTTTT,15,TRBD1,few,TRBJ1-4,TRBV7-9
CSVVMGNQPQHF,TGCAGCGTTGTCATGGGGAATCAGCCCCAGCATTTT,12,.,few,TRBJ1-5,TRBV29-1
CASSLGTQETQYF,TGCGCCAGCAGCTTGGGGACCCAAGAGACCCAGTACTTC,13,.,many,TRBJ2-5,TRBV5-1
CASSQYHTGKGGNQPQHF,TGCGCCAGCAGCCAGTATCATACGGGGAAGGGCGGCAATCAGCCCCAGCATTTT,18,.,few,TRBJ1-5,TRBV4-1
CASISGAVNTGELFF,TGCGCCAGCATTTCAGGGGCCGTGAACACCGGGGAGCTGTTTTTT,15,.,.,TRBJ2-2,TRBV5-1
CSVVQPLSYEQYF,TGCAGCGTTGTCCAACCCCTCTCCTACGAGCAGTACTTC,13,.,.,TRBJ2-7,TRBV29-1
CASSQVSAVDVTEAFF,TGCGCCAGCAGCCAAGTGTCGGCAGTTGATGTCACTGAAGCTTTCTTT,16,.,.,TRBJ1-1,TRBV4-1
CASSQGPTSYNEQFF,TGCGCCAGCAGCCAAGGCCCCACCTCCTACAATGAGCAGTTCTTC,15,.,.,TRBJ2-1,TRBV4-3
CASSGGGFEETQYF,TGCGCCAGCAGCGGCGGTGGCTTTGAGGAGACCCAGTACTTC,14,.,few,TRBJ2-5,TRBV5-1
CASSQDSPAWAGSGNTIYF,TGCGCCAGCAGCCAAGACTCCCCCGCCTGGGCTGGCTCTGGAAACACCATATATTTT,19,.,few,TRBJ1-3,TRBV4-3
CASSLVPGGYTF,TGTGCCAGCAGCTTGGTTCCAGGTGGCTACACCTTC,12,.,.,TRBJ1-2,TRBV5-6
CALTRGYNEQFF,TGTGCCCTGACCCGGGGTTACAATGAGCAGTTCTTC,12,.,many,TRBJ2-1,TRBV12-3/TRBV12-4
CASSPGRPYTDTQYF,TGTGCCAGCAGCCCAGGAAGGCCTTACACAGATACGCAGTATTTT,15,.,few,TRBJ2-3,TRBV7-9
CASSSSTGSSPLHF,TGTGCCAGCAGCTCGTCAACAGGGTCCTCACCCCTCCACTTT,14,.,.,TRBJ1-6,TRBV7-8
CASSLLGAPTDTQYF,TGTGCCAGCAGTTTACTCGGGGCCCCCACAGATACGCAGTATTTT,15,.,few,TRBJ2-3,TRBV7-6
CASRTGRGREQYF,TGTGCCAGCAGGACGGGTAGAGGGCGCGAGCAGTACTTC,13,.,few,TRBJ2-7,TRBV6-5
CASSSSWNTGKTQYF,TGTGCCAGCAGTTCGAGTTGGAATACTGGAAAGACCCAGTACTTC,15,.,few,TRBJ2-5,TRBV27
CASSSTVSGNTIYF,TGTGCCAGCAGCTCAACAGTCTCTGGAAACACCATATATTTT,14,.,many,TRBJ1-3,TRBV12-3/TRBV12-4
CASSPYNQPQHF,TGTGCCAGCAGCCCATACAATCAGCCCCAGCATTTT,12,.,.,TRBJ1-5,TRBV7-2
CASRVTEGILGDTQYF,TGCGCCAGCAGGGTTACCGAGGGGATATTGGGAGATACGCAGTATTTT,16,.,few,TRBJ2-3,TRBV5-1